This TCR beta chain originates from a study of T-cell reconstitution after alpha-beta-depleted transplantation in children. As regards this clonotype: The antigen is not known.

Study-wide results and caveats: In patients about two months after transplant, alpha-beta T cells reportedly arose from several hundred expanded graft clones. At the one-year point after transplant, T-cell counts and TCRbeta diversity were found to come mostly from T cells that had been newly produced. Surviving recipient T cells and thymic progenitors accounted for the high day-60 TCRbeta diversity observed in some patients.

The TCRbeta library was prepared with unique molecular identifiers. TCRdb re-called the PCR reads through MiXCR, storing one row per CDR3 protein. The sample records over 100,000 distinct CDR3 sequences, 10% being singletons. The sequence was collected from a boy younger than 10 with acute lymphoblastic leukemia, due to receive a stem cell transplant. The sequencing here drew on PBMCs, taken before TCRalphabeta/CD19-depleted stem cell transplant.

This CDR3 reads CASSSGQGAYRSPLHF. The CDR3 DNA is TGTGCCAGCAGCTCCGGGCAGGGGGCATATCGCTCACCCCTCCACTTT. The chain recombines TRBV5-6 with TRBJ1-6; TRBD1 aligns across 8 bases. From germline, CDR1 is SGHDT and CDR2 YYEEEE. The trim removed 3 bases at V and 10 bases at J, leaving 12 bases unmatched. The CDR3 spans 16 residues.